Listed below are T cell receptor beta chains from one sample, sequenced in a study of blood T cells in healthy people across ages. In TCRdb, the 5' RACE reads were re-called with MiXCR into one record per CDR3 protein. The profile shows hundreds of thousands of distinct CDR3 sequences, over 40% of them singletons. The sample was blood. The receptors were gathered from a woman over 75 in good health. Each CDR3 is given with its conserved first and last residue. Fields, in order: V gene, clone size, J gene, D gene, CDR3 DNA, CDR3 protein. A D gene is named only where the DNA matches it firmly. Not every row has a clone size; where given, it reads once, few, many or a size class.

V gene: TRBV20-1
clone size: NA
J gene: TRBJ2-1
D gene: TRBD2
CDR3 DNA: TGCAGTGCTAGAGCCCTCCCCCCCACTAGCGGGTTTTCTGAGCAGTTCTTC
CDR3 protein: CSARALPPTSGFSEQFF

V gene: TRBV7-2
clone size: NA
J gene: TRBJ2-5
D gene: TRBD1
CDR3 DNA: TGTGCCAGCAGCTTAGTCGGCAGGGGGCTGGAGACCCAGTACTTC
CDR3 protein: CASSLVGRGLETQYF

V gene: TRBV2
clone size: NA
J gene: TRBJ1-1
D gene: NA
CDR3 DNA: TGTGCCAGCAGTTATACAGGGAACACTGAAGCTTTCTTT
CDR3 protein: CASSYTGNTEAFF

V gene: TRBV20-1
clone size: NA
J gene: TRBJ2-5
D gene: NA
CDR3 DNA: TGCAGTGCCCCGGGTCGGGGGAGAGAGACCCAGTACTTC
CDR3 protein: CSAPGRGRETQYF

V gene: TRBV27
clone size: many
J gene: TRBJ2-5
D gene: TRBD2
CDR3 DNA: TGTGCCAGCAGTTTATCGCCTAGCGGGGAGACCCAGTACTTC
CDR3 protein: CASSLSPSGETQYF

V gene: TRBV4-2
clone size: NA
J gene: TRBJ2-1
D gene: TRBD1
CDR3 DNA: TGTGCCAGCAGCCAACCGGGACAGGGGTCTTACAATGAGCAGTTCTTC
CDR3 protein: CASSQPGQGSYNEQFF

V gene: TRBV24-1
clone size: many
J gene: TRBJ2-3
D gene: TRBD1
CDR3 DNA: TGTGCCACCGGTCCCGGACAGGCAAGGGCAGATACGCAGTATTTT
CDR3 protein: CATGPGQARADTQYF

V gene: TRBV20-1
clone size: many
J gene: TRBJ2-3
D gene: TRBD2
CDR3 DNA: TGCAGTGCTCACTCTAGCGGGGGAGGAAGTACAGATACGCAGTATTTT
CDR3 protein: CSAHSSGGGSTDTQYF

V gene: TRBV4-3
clone size: NA
J gene: TRBJ1-4
D gene: NA
CDR3 DNA: TGCGCCAGCAGCCAATTCGGGAGCCCGAATGAAAAACTGTTTTTT
CDR3 protein: CASSQFGSPNEKLFF

V gene: TRBV7-2
clone size: many
J gene: TRBJ1-6
D gene: NA
CDR3 DNA: TGTGCCAGCAGGGGGGGATTCTATAATTCACCCCTCCACTTT
CDR3 protein: CASRGGFYNSPLHF

V gene: TRBV29-1
clone size: many
J gene: TRBJ2-1
D gene: NA
CDR3 DNA: TGCAGCGTTGGGAACAGGCCGCCCAATGAGCAGTTCTTC
CDR3 protein: CSVGNRPPNEQFF

V gene: TRBV7-2
clone size: NA
J gene: TRBJ2-3
D gene: TRBD2
CDR3 DNA: TGTGCCAGCAGCCCTAGCCAACTAGCGGGAACAGATACGCAGTATTTT
CDR3 protein: CASSPSQLAGTDTQYF

V gene: TRBV5-1
clone size: NA
J gene: TRBJ2-2
D gene: NA
CDR3 DNA: TGCGCCAGCAGCTTGGTGCCAGGGCAGACCGGGGAGCTGTTTTTT
CDR3 protein: CASSLVPGQTGELFF

V gene: TRBV3-1
clone size: NA
J gene: TRBJ2-3
D gene: TRBD2
CDR3 DNA: TGTGCCAGCAGCCCCCCCGGGACTAGCGGAGATACGCAGTATTTT
CDR3 protein: CASSPPGTSGDTQYF

V gene: TRBV28
clone size: NA
J gene: TRBJ1-5
D gene: NA
CDR3 DNA: TGTGCCAGCAGGGGACGGTCCTCTCAGCCCCAGCATTTT
CDR3 protein: CASRGRSSQPQHF

V gene: TRBV5-1
clone size: NA
J gene: TRBJ2-6
D gene: NA
CDR3 DNA: TGCGCCAGCAGCTTGTCGGGTGGGGCCAACGTCCTGACTTTC
CDR3 protein: CASSLSGGANVLTF

V gene: TRBV12-3/TRBV12-4
clone size: NA
J gene: TRBJ1-2
D gene: NA
CDR3 DNA: TGTGCCAGGAAGGGGCTCGGGGGCTACACCTTC
CDR3 protein: CARKGLGGYTF

V gene: TRBV27
clone size: many
J gene: TRBJ1-1
D gene: NA
CDR3 DNA: TGTGCCAGCAGTGTACGGGGCTTTATGAACACTGAAGCTTTCTTT
CDR3 protein: CASSVRGFMNTEAFF

V gene: TRBV10-3
clone size: NA
J gene: TRBJ2-7
D gene: NA
CDR3 DNA: TGTGCCATCAGCTTGACTAATCAGGGCGAGCAGTACTTC
CDR3 protein: CAISLTNQGEQYF

V gene: TRBV4-3
clone size: many
J gene: TRBJ2-3
D gene: NA
CDR3 DNA: TGCGCCAGCAGCCAAGTAGTGACAGATACGCAGTATTTT
CDR3 protein: CASSQVVTDTQYF

V gene: TRBV6-5
clone size: few
J gene: TRBJ2-7
D gene: NA
CDR3 DNA: TGTGCCAGCAGTTCGGGGATATACAACTACGAGCAGTACTTC
CDR3 protein: CASSSGIYNYEQYF

V gene: TRBV28
clone size: once
J gene: TRBJ2-4
D gene: NA
CDR3 DNA: TGTGCCAGCAGTTTATCGGAGGTTGCCAAAAACATTCAGTACTTC
CDR3 protein: CASSLSEVAKNIQYF

V gene: TRBV20-1
clone size: few
J gene: TRBJ2-2
D gene: TRBD1
CDR3 DNA: TGCAGTGCTAGAGATGGGAAACAGGGGGCGAACACCGGGGAGCTGTTTTTT
CDR3 protein: CSARDGKQGANTGELFF

V gene: TRBV5-1
clone size: few
J gene: TRBJ1-5
D gene: NA
CDR3 DNA: TGCGCCAGCAGCTTGGAATGGGGGGCTGAGCCCCAGCATTTT
CDR3 protein: CASSLEWGAEPQHF

V gene: TRBV20-1
clone size: few
J gene: TRBJ1-5
D gene: NA
CDR3 DNA: TGCAGTGCTAGAGTTGGGCGCAACGATCAGCCCCAGCATTTT
CDR3 protein: CSARVGRNDQPQHF

V gene: TRBV7-2
clone size: NA
J gene: TRBJ2-2
D gene: NA
CDR3 DNA: TGTGCCAGCAGCTTAGTTGCAGATCCGAACACCGGGGAGCTGTTTTTT
CDR3 protein: CASSLVADPNTGELFF

V gene: TRBV7-8
clone size: many
J gene: TRBJ2-1
D gene: TRBD2
CDR3 DNA: TGTGCCAGCAGCTTAGTAGGGACTAGCGGGAGTCATGAGCAGTTCTTC
CDR3 protein: CASSLVGTSGSHEQFF

V gene: TRBV6-2/TRBV6-3
clone size: NA
J gene: TRBJ2-7
D gene: NA
CDR3 DNA: TGTGCCAGCAGTTACTTTGGACATACCTACGAGCAGTACTTC
CDR3 protein: CASSYFGHTYEQYF

V gene: TRBV28
clone size: NA
J gene: TRBJ2-7
D gene: NA
CDR3 DNA: TGTGCCAGCAGAATAGAGGGAGTCCATGAGCAGTACTTC
CDR3 protein: CASRIEGVHEQYF

V gene: TRBV5-1
clone size: NA
J gene: TRBJ2-5
D gene: TRBD2
CDR3 DNA: TGCGCCAGTGGGACTAGCGGTGATGAGCAGTACTTC
CDR3 protein: CASGTSGDEQYF

V gene: TRBV18
clone size: once
J gene: TRBJ2-5
D gene: NA
CDR3 DNA: TGTGCCGGCTCACCATTAAGGCAGGACCCCCAAGAGACCCAGTACTTC
CDR3 protein: CAGSPLRQDPQETQYF

V gene: TRBV14
clone size: many
J gene: TRBJ2-3
D gene: NA
CDR3 DNA: TGTGCCAGCTCAACGGGAGATACGCAGTATTTT
CDR3 protein: CASSTGDTQYF

V gene: TRBV10-3
clone size: NA
J gene: TRBJ2-1
D gene: NA
CDR3 DNA: TGTGCCATCACTCCCGGGACACAGAACAATGAGCAGTTCTTC
CDR3 protein: CAITPGTQNNEQFF

V gene: TRBV6-5
clone size: NA
J gene: TRBJ2-3
D gene: TRBD1
CDR3 DNA: TGTGCCAGCAGAGACAGGGTGGATACGCAGTATTTT
CDR3 protein: CASRDRVDTQYF

V gene: TRBV11-2
clone size: few
J gene: TRBJ2-2
D gene: TRBD1
CDR3 DNA: TGTGCCAGCCGACCCCTTGCGGGACAGGGAACCACCGGGGAGCTGTTTTTT
CDR3 protein: CASRPLAGQGTTGELFF

V gene: TRBV12-3/TRBV12-4
clone size: NA
J gene: TRBJ2-1
D gene: NA
CDR3 DNA: TGTGCCAGCAGCCGGGACGCCTTCTCCTGCAATGAGCAGTTCTTC
CDR3 protein: CASSRDAFSCNEQFF

V gene: TRBV29-1
clone size: NA
J gene: TRBJ1-4
D gene: TRBD1
CDR3 DNA: TGCAGCGTCAAAACGACAGGGGGCGGCGAAAAACTGTTTTTT
CDR3 protein: CSVKTTGGGEKLFF

V gene: TRBV20-1
clone size: NA
J gene: TRBJ2-7
D gene: NA
CDR3 DNA: TGCAGTGCTAGCCTATCAGGGTTCGAGCAGTACTTC
CDR3 protein: CSASLSGFEQYF

V gene: TRBV29-1
clone size: many
J gene: TRBJ2-5
D gene: NA
CDR3 DNA: TGCAGCGTTCCTCGCGCGAAAGAGACCCAGTACTTC
CDR3 protein: CSVPRAKETQYF

V gene: TRBV5-1
clone size: NA
J gene: TRBJ1-1
D gene: NA
CDR3 DNA: TGCGCCAGCAGCTCCATTACCCTTCTGAACACTGAAGCTTTCTTT
CDR3 protein: CASSSITLLNTEAFF

V gene: TRBV2
clone size: NA
J gene: TRBJ1-1
D gene: NA
CDR3 DNA: TGTGCCAGCATGGGGGGGCCTCTAACTGAAGCTTTCTTT
CDR3 protein: CASMGGPLTEAFF

V gene: TRBV20-1
clone size: NA
J gene: TRBJ2-7
D gene: NA
CDR3 DNA: TGCAGTGCTAGAAGGTCGGGGTCCCTTCCGTCCTACGAGCAGTACTTC
CDR3 protein: CSARRSGSLPSYEQYF

V gene: TRBV7-9
clone size: NA
J gene: TRBJ2-7
D gene: NA
CDR3 DNA: TGTGCCAGCAGCGAACAGGGTCTCCCCTACGAGCAGTACTTC
CDR3 protein: CASSEQGLPYEQYF

V gene: TRBV5-1
clone size: NA
J gene: TRBJ2-3
D gene: TRBD2
CDR3 DNA: TGCGCCAGCAGCCTTTCCAGGACTAGCGGGAGACCCGATACGCAGTATTTT
CDR3 protein: CASSLSRTSGRPDTQYF

V gene: TRBV12-3/TRBV12-4
clone size: many
J gene: TRBJ1-2
D gene: NA
CDR3 DNA: TGTGCCAGCACTCCCGACGGGGGGGACTATGGCTACACCTTC
CDR3 protein: CASTPDGGDYGYTF

V gene: TRBV12-3/TRBV12-4
clone size: many
J gene: TRBJ1-1
D gene: NA
CDR3 DNA: TGTGCCAGCAGTTCCGACCGCCTCAGCACTGAAGCTTTCTTT
CDR3 protein: CASSSDRLSTEAFF

V gene: TRBV2
clone size: NA
J gene: TRBJ1-2
D gene: NA
CDR3 DNA: TGTGCCAGCAGTGAAATTCCAGACTATGGCTACACCTTC
CDR3 protein: CASSEIPDYGYTF

V gene: TRBV20-1
clone size: NA
J gene: TRBJ1-2
D gene: NA
CDR3 DNA: TGCAGTGCTATTGCCCCTCCGGTTAACTATGGCTACACCTTC
CDR3 protein: CSAIAPPVNYGYTF

V gene: TRBV7-2
clone size: NA
J gene: TRBJ2-7
D gene: NA
CDR3 DNA: TGTGCCAGCAGCTTAGGGACTCGCGGAATACGTGGGCTCAACGAGCAGTACTTC
CDR3 protein: CASSLGTRGIRGLNEQYF

V gene: TRBV18
clone size: many
J gene: TRBJ2-5
D gene: NA
CDR3 DNA: TGTGCCAGCTCACCAAATCGGGGTCGAGAGACCCAGTACTTC
CDR3 protein: CASSPNRGRETQYF

V gene: TRBV12-3/TRBV12-4
clone size: NA
J gene: TRBJ2-5
D gene: TRBD2
CDR3 DNA: TGTGCCAGCAGTGACGGACTAGCAGCTACGAAACAGTACTTC
CDR3 protein: CASSDGLAATKQYF

V gene: TRBV25-1
clone size: NA
J gene: TRBJ2-3
D gene: TRBD2
CDR3 DNA: TGTGCCAGCAATGAAATAAGTATAGTAGCGGGACGGGGGGCTTTAAGGGAAGATACGCAGTATTTT
CDR3 protein: CASNEISIVAGRGALREDTQYF